The subject of this entry is one TCR beta chain. The source of the sample is a study of cytomegalovirus exposure and HLA in healthy donors. The CDR3 is 18 amino acids. V was clipped by 5 bases and J by 4 bases; unmatched bases: 21. In germline, CDR1 is SGHRS, CDR2 YFSETQ. The PCR was carried out with 60 Vbeta primers and 13 Jbeta primers. This table comes from immunoSEQ multiplex PCR, and its TCRdb copy is limited to in-frame clones, with some not included. The sample lists hundreds of thousands of clones; over 80% were seen once. The gene calls are TRBV5-1 and TRBJ2-7; TRBD2 aligns across 7 bases. The receptor was derived from a boy younger than 10 in good health and CMV-seronegative. The sample consisted of PBMCs. CDR3 in amino acids: CASRPEGSLELAAYEQYF. The CDR3 coding sequence is TGCGCCAGCAGGCCGGAGGGGTCCTTGGAGCTAGCGGCATACGAGCAGTACTTC.